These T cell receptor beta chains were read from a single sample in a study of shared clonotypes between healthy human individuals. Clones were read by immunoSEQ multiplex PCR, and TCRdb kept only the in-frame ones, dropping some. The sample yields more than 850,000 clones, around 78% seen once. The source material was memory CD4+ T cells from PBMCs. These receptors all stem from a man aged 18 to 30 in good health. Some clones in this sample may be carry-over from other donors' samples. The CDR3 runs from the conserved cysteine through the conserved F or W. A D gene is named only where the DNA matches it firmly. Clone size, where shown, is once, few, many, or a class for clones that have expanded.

DNA: TGTGCCAGCTCACCACGTTCGGCGGGAGACACAGATACGCAGTATTTT; CDR3: CASSPRSAGDTDTQYF; D: TRBD2; V: TRBV18; J: TRBJ2-3; size: once
DNA: TGCAGCGTTGCGTTGGGGCTTACGGTTGGGGGGAACAATGAGCAGTTCTTC; CDR3: CSVALGLTVGGNNEQFF; D: -; V: TRBV29-1; J: TRBJ2-1; size: -
DNA: TGTGCCAGCACCCTTTTAGGGACCCAGACCTCTTCTGAGCAGTTCTTC; CDR3: CASTLLGTQTSSEQFF; D: -; V: TRBV27; J: TRBJ2-1; size: -
DNA: TGTGCCAGCAGGACGGGGGACACTGAAGCTTTCTTT; CDR3: CASRTGDTEAFF; D: -; V: TRBV6-5; J: TRBJ1-1; size: -
DNA: TGCGCCAGCAGCGGCTTCAATCAGCCCCAGCATTTT; CDR3: CASSGFNQPQHF; D: -; V: TRBV4-1; J: TRBJ1-5; size: few
DNA: TGTGCCAGCAGCTTGGGAAGACTAGCGGGAGGAGGCACCGGGGAGCTGTTTTTT; CDR3: CASSLGRLAGGGTGELFF; D: TRBD2; V: TRBV7-9; J: TRBJ2-2; size: -
DNA: TGTGCCAGCAGTTTATGGGCAGGGGGTGGAAACACCATATATTTT; CDR3: CASSLWAGGGNTIYF; D: TRBD1; V: TRBV27; J: TRBJ1-3; size: -
DNA: TGTGCCAGCAGCTTGGCGGGAGCCAAAAACATTCAGTACTTC; CDR3: CASSLAGAKNIQYF; D: -; V: TRBV5-5; J: TRBJ2-4; size: -
DNA: TGTGCCAGCAGTTTGGGGACAGGCTATATCTCTGGAAACACCATATATTTT; CDR3: CASSLGTGYISGNTIYF; D: TRBD1; V: TRBV28; J: TRBJ1-3; size: once
DNA: TGTGCCAGCAGCTTATGGAGGGGCGACGAGTTTGAAGCTTTCTTT; CDR3: CASSLWRGDEFEAFF; D: -; V: TRBV7-2; J: TRBJ1-1; size: -
DNA: TGTGCCAGCAGTTACGGAGGGTCCGCAACTAATGAAAAACTGTTTTTT; CDR3: CASSYGGSATNEKLFF; D: -; V: TRBV6-6; J: TRBJ1-4; size: -
DNA: TGTGCCAGCAGTTTTTTAATGACCGGGCCCGGGGGAATGGAAGCTTTCTTT; CDR3: CASSFLMTGPGGMEAFF; D: -; V: TRBV27; J: TRBJ1-1; size: -
DNA: TGTGCCAGCAGCTTAGATCGGGACAGGGGGGCCGGGGAGCTGTTTTTT; CDR3: CASSLDRDRGAGELFF; D: TRBD1; V: TRBV11-3; J: TRBJ2-2; size: -
DNA: TGTGCCAGCAGCGTAATTCCCACCGGGGAGCTGTTTTTT; CDR3: CASSVIPTGELFF; D: -; V: TRBV9; J: TRBJ2-2; size: -
DNA: TGTGCCAGCAGCGCTCCCTCACGACCGGGACCTGGCACAGATACGCAGTATTTT; CDR3: CASSAPSRPGPGTDTQYF; D: -; V: TRBV9; J: TRBJ2-3; size: -
DNA: TGTGCCAGCTCTCCGGGACTAGCGGGAAACTACAATGAGCAGTTCTTC; CDR3: CASSPGLAGNYNEQFF; D: TRBD2; V: TRBV18; J: TRBJ2-1; size: -
DNA: TGCGCCAGCAGCTTGGCGGGACAGCCGGGGGGCTACACCTTC; CDR3: CASSLAGQPGGYTF; D: TRBD1; V: TRBV5-1; J: TRBJ1-2; size: -
DNA: TGTGCCAGCAGCTTGGCGGCGGGAGGGCCGGTAGGTGAGCAGTTCTTC; CDR3: CASSLAAGGPVGEQFF; D: TRBD2; V: TRBV5-4; J: TRBJ2-1; size: -
DNA: TGTGCCAGCAGCGGTAGGGAAGACTCTGGAAACACCATATATTTT; CDR3: CASSGREDSGNTIYF; D: -; V: TRBV28; J: TRBJ1-3; size: -
DNA: TGCAGTGCTAGAGATCGGGGGACGGCTTTCTTT; CDR3: CSARDRGTAFF; D: -; V: TRBV20-1; J: TRBJ1-1; size: many
DNA: TGTGCCAGCAGCTTTCCCCAGCCCCAGCATTTT; CDR3: CASSFPQPQHF; D: -; V: TRBV11-3; J: TRBJ1-5; size: few
DNA: TGTGCCAGCAGCCCAAAGCACAGGGAGGGAAACACCATATATTTT; CDR3: CASSPKHREGNTIYF; D: -; V: TRBV7-9; J: TRBJ1-3; size: -
DNA: TGTGCCAGCAGATCGGCAGGGGTAAATGGCTACACCTTC; CDR3: CASRSAGVNGYTF; D: -; V: TRBV7-2; J: TRBJ1-2; size: many
DNA: TGTGCCAGCGAGTGGGGTCAAGAAGAGACCCAGTACTTC; CDR3: CASEWGQEETQYF; D: -; V: TRBV2; J: TRBJ2-5; size: -
DNA: TGTGCCAGCAGCTTGGCCGGTGAGCAGTACTTC; CDR3: CASSLAGEQYF; D: -; V: TRBV5-6; J: TRBJ2-7; size: -
DNA: TGTGCCAGCAGCTATGACAGGATTCTTCACACTGAAGCTTTCTTT; CDR3: CASSYDRILHTEAFF; D: -; V: TRBV5-8; J: TRBJ1-1; size: -
DNA: TGTGCCAGCGCAGGACAGGGGAGTCAGCCCCAGCATTTT; CDR3: CASAGQGSQPQHF; D: TRBD1; V: TRBV25-1; J: TRBJ1-5; size: -
DNA: TGTGCCAGCAGTCCACCGGGACAGGGGGGTCCCTACGAGCAGTACTTC; CDR3: CASSPPGQGGPYEQYF; D: TRBD1; V: TRBV28; J: TRBJ2-7; size: once